This entry lists 23 T cell receptor beta chains sequenced from one sample in a study of glioma-infiltrating T cells after dendritic cell vaccination. The protocol was immunoSEQ multiplex PCR, while the TCRdb copy is restricted to in-frame clones and leaves out a portion. This table holds roughly 100,000 clones, about four fifths found once. The sample here was blood, taken before dendritic cell vaccination. Receptors originate from a human donor with glioblastoma.

The rearrangement uses TRBV6-1 and TRBJ1-3; D is ambiguous. Trimming shortened V by 6 bases and J by 4 bases, and 10 bases separated the two germline ends. CDR3 length: 13 residues. Germline CDR1 MNHNS, CDR2 SASEGT. The DNA for the CDR3 is TGTGCCAGCAGGCCGGAGGGCGGAAACACCATATATTTT. Residues: CASRPEGGNTIYF.

The rearrangement joins TRBV7-9 to TRBJ2-7; no reliable D call. Germline V gives CDR1 SEHNR, CDR2 FQNEAQ (reference sequence). The CDR3 has 12 amino acids. The V end lost 1 base, the J end lost 9 bases, and 10 bases lay between the germline ends. This CDR3 reads CASSLVRTVQYF. CDR3 DNA sequence: TGTGCCAGCAGCTTAGTCCGAACGGTGCAGTACTTC.

This clone was observed once. The chain recombines TRBV2 with TRBJ2-1, with a tentative D call TRBD2 (6 bases). Per the germline V gene, CDR1 is SNHLY and CDR2 is FYNNEI. There are 11 residues in the CDR3. V lost 6 bases and J lost 10, with 10 bases in between. The CDR3 coding sequence is TGTGCCAGCAGACTAGCAAGGGAGCAGTTCTTC. This sequence encodes CASRLAREQFF.

The V gene is TRBV4-1, the J gene TRBJ1-1; D perhaps matches TRBD1 (6 bases). There are 14 residues in the CDR3. Germline V gene sequence: CDR1 MGHRA, CDR2 YSYEKL. The germline V and J ends were trimmed by 4 bases and 11 bases, with 20 bases remaining between them. CDR3 in amino acids: CASSPTGSRLKAFF. The DNA of the CDR3 is TGCGCCAGCAGCCCTACAGGGTCCCGTTTGAAGGCTTTCTTT.

CDR3 region: CARSLRGYEQYF. The DNA of the CDR3 is TGTGCCAGAAGCTTGAGGGGCTACGAGCAGTACTTC. V is TRBV5-3 and J is TRBJ2-7, with a possible D match to TRBD1 (5 bases). TRBV5-3 is an open reading frame whose function is uncertain. This CDR3 contains 12 residues. With 1 base removed from V and 3 bases from J, the gap between germline ends came to 5 bases.

V and J are TRBV21-1 and TRBJ1-2. TRBV21-1 represents a pseudogene. The CDR3 covers 14 residues. CDR3: CASETDDDLDGYTF. CDR3 nucleotide sequence: TGTGCCAGCGAAACTGATGATGACTTGGATGGCTACACCTTC.

The rearrangement joins TRBV4-1 to TRBJ2-7, with TRBD1 identical over 10 bases. Germline CDR1 and CDR2: MGHRA and YSYEKL. The CDR3 covers 15 residues. Trimming removed 1 base from V and 4 bases from J; junction bases left unmatched: 4. The CDR3 nucleotides read TGCGCCAGCAGCCAAGTGACAGGGGGCGGTTACGAGCAGTACTTC. Encoded protein: CASSQVTGGGYEQYF.

This clone was counted once. V and J are TRBV6-5 and TRBJ1-4; D unresolved. Germline assignment: CDR1 MNHEY and CDR2 SVGAGI. The CDR3 covers 14 residues. Trimming cost V 9 bases and J 8 bases, with 19 bases left between them. The CDR3 sequence: CASTSSRAWEKLFF. For the CDR3, the DNA is TGTGCCAGTACCAGTTCGAGGGCGTGGGAAAAACTGTTTTTT.

V usage is TRBV4-2 and J usage is TRBJ1-1, with no clear D. V was trimmed by 1 base and J by 6 bases, leaving 6 bases between them. The length of the CDR3 is 12 residues. Germline CDR1 is LGHNA and CDR2 is YNFKEQ. The CDR3, as DNA: TGTGCCAGCAGCCAAGTGCAGGCTGAAGCTTTCTTT. It encodes CASSQVQAEAFF.

The chain carries TRBV6-5 and TRBJ1-6; no definite D call. Trimming left V 2 bases short and J 7 bases short, with 12 bases between. The CDR3 length is 15 residues. Germline CDR1 MNHEY, CDR2 SVGAGI. CDR3 residues: CASSYREGRNSPLHF. The CDR3, as DNA: TGTGCCAGCAGTTACAGGGAAGGGAGGAATTCACCCCTCCACTTT.

The rearrangement joins TRBV27 to TRBJ2-5, with TRBD1 identical over 7 bases. With 5 bases clipped from V and 3 bases from J, the junction kept 6 bases outside the gene matches. Germline V gene data show CDR1 as MNHEY and CDR2 as SMNVEV (reference sequence). The CDR3 contains 14 residues. Here the CDR3 reads CASSPYRGEETQYF. For the CDR3, the DNA is TGTGCCAGCAGTCCCTACAGGGGAGAAGAGACCCAGTACTTC.

Here the CDR3 reads CASTPRPGSTDTQYF. CDR3 nucleotides: TGTGCCAGCACCCCTAGGCCAGGGAGCACAGATACGCAGTATTTT. The chain recombines TRBV6-4 with TRBJ2-3, with D tentatively TRBD1 (5 bases). CDR1 MRHNA and CDR2 SNTAGT come from the germline V gene. The CDR3 has 15 residues. Trimming shortened V by 7 bases and J by 0 bases, and 14 bases separated the two germline ends.

The chain has TRBV14 and TRBJ1-1; 7 nucleotides line up with TRBD1. Looked up from germline, CDR1 is SGHDN and CDR2 is FVKESK. This CDR3 is built from 16 residues. The V gene end was trimmed by 7 bases and the J gene end by 2 bases; junction bases not matched to a gene: 13. CDR3 sequence (DNA): TGTGCCAGCAACCCAACAGGGGACCCATCAAACACTGAAGCTTTCTTT. Translating gives CASNPTGDPSNTEAFF.

The chain carries TRBV5-6 and TRBJ1-2, with D possibly matching TRBD1 (6 bases). The CDR3 sequence is 15 residues long. Deletions cut 0 bases from V and 4 bases from J, with 13 bases between. CDR1 and CDR2 (germline): SGHDT, YYEEEE. The CDR3 region has the DNA TGTGCCAGCAGCTTGGCCAGGGGTTCAGGCTATGGCTACACCTTC. Its protein is CASSLARGSGYGYTF.

This sequence joins TRBV15 and TRBJ2-3; a weak D match, TRBD1 (6 bases). The germline V and J ends were trimmed by 2 bases and 5 bases, with 17 bases remaining between them. The CDR3 length is 16 residues. The germline V gene has CDR1 LNHNV and CDR2 YYDKDF (reference sequence). Here the CDR3 DNA reads TGTGCCACCAGCAGACTCACAGGGCGAATGGAAGATACGCAGTATTTT. This sequence encodes CATSRLTGRMEDTQYF.

V usage is TRBV28 and J usage is TRBJ1-2, with a tentative D call TRBD1 (5 bases). Germline V gives CDR1 MDHEN, CDR2 SYDVKM. This CDR3 spans 14 amino acids. Trimming removed 2 bases from V and 5 bases from J, with 12 bases in between. The CDR3 loop reads CASSLGGEGYGYTF. CDR3 bases: TGTGCCAGCAGTTTAGGAGGGGAGGGTTATGGCTACACCTTC.

The rearrangement uses TRBV28 and TRBJ2-2; TRBD2 aligns across 10 bases. Trimming removed 5 bases from V and 6 bases from J; junction bases left unmatched: 6. Germline loops: CDR1 MDHEN, CDR2 SYDVKM. The CDR3 totals 15 residues. The CDR3 region has the DNA TGTGCCAGCAGTACAGGACTAGCGGCCGCCGGGGAGCTGTTTTTT. Translating gives CASSTGLAAAGELFF.

The chain combines TRBV6-7 with TRBJ2-1; TRBD1 matches 7 bases. TRBV6-7 is recorded as an ORF, its role being uncertain. The trim removed 9 bases at V and 3 bases at J, leaving 14 bases unmatched. This CDR3 comprises 16 residues. The DNA of the CDR3 is TGTGCCAGTCCCGGGGAAGGGGGCGAGTACTACAATGAGCAGTTCTTC. This codes for CASPGEGGEYYNEQFF.

V and J are TRBV6-6 and TRBJ1-2; D gene uncertain. CDR3 length: 14 residues. The ends were cut back, 2 bases at V and 4 bases at J, with 11 bases in the middle. In germline, CDR1 is MNHNY, CDR2 SVGAGI (reference sequence). CDR3 bases: TGTGCCAGCAGTTACCGGGCGGGCTCCTATGGCTACACCTTC. It specifies CASSYRAGSYGYTF.

As regards this clone: Its ends do not fully match the called genes, so a read error is possible. This chain joins TRBV7-7 and TRBJ1-2; 7 bases are shared with TRBD1. This CDR3 comprises 17 residues. Germline loops: CDR1 SSHAT, CDR2 FNYEAQ (reference sequence). The CDR3 DNA reads TGTGCTAGCAGCTCCCCTACCGGGACAGACACTAACTATGGCTACACCTTC. Its translation is CASSSPTGTDTNYGYTF.

The chain joins TRBV19 to TRBJ2-6; the D is unclear. The CDR3 length is 18 residues. Germline lookup yields CDR1 LNHDA and CDR2 SQIVND (reference sequence). V lost 5 bases to trimming and J lost 1 base, with 18 bases between them. The CDR3 sequence: CASSLQPLAGSGANVLTF. The CDR3 bases are TGTGCCAGTAGTCTCCAACCCCTCGCAGGATCTGGGGCCAACGTCCTGACTTTC.

The chain combines TRBV27 with TRBJ2-7; no definite D call. The CDR3 extends over 15 amino acids. The germline CDR1 and CDR2 sequences are MNHEY and SMNVEV (reference sequence). The V and J ends lost 4 bases and 0 bases respectively, with 13 bases between them. This chain's CDR3 is CASSYWPESSYEQYF. In nucleotides, the CDR3 is TGTGCCAGCAGTTATTGGCCAGAAAGCTCCTACGAGCAGTACTTC.

The CDR3 loop is CASSSLAGDYNEQFF. The CDR3 nucleotides read TGTGCCAGCAGCTCCCTAGCGGGGGACTACAATGAGCAGTTCTTC. The chain links TRBV5-4 to TRBJ2-1; 10 positions match TRBD2. J lost 3 bases, V lost 3 bases, and 3 bases had no gene match. Germline V CDR1 and CDR2: SGHNT, YYREEE (reference sequence). The CDR3 is 15 amino acids.